The rows below give T cell receptor beta chains drawn from one sample of a study of PD-1 blockade in classical Hodgkin lymphoma. Here immunoSEQ multiplex PCR was the method, and the copy in TCRdb shows in-frame clones only, minus some. The data show about 23,000 clones, with 90% seen just once and about 0.42% held by the top ten. Sequenced sample: CD4+ T cells from blood. The receptor source for this set is a human donor with classical Hodgkin lymphoma. CDR3s include the opening cysteine and the closing phenylalanine or tryptophan. D genes are given only for firm matches. Where a row states a size, it is once, few, many or the class of an expanded clone; other rows omit it.

>TRBJ1-1|NA|TRBV2|NA
TGTGCCAGCAGTGAATGGACTGAAGAAGCTTTCTTT
CASSEWTEEAFF
>TRBJ2-3|NA|TRBV6-4|NA
TGTGCCAGCAGTGAATGGTTGAGTACTAGCCAAGATACGCAGTATTTT
CASSEWLSTSQDTQYF
>TRBJ1-2|NA|TRBV18|NA
TGTGCCAGCTCACCACCGAGAGAACTTAACTATGGCTACACCTTC
CASSPPRELNYGYTF
>TRBJ1-1|NA|TRBV30|TRBD1
TGTGCCTGGAGTGTTGACAGGGACACTGAAGCTTTCTTT
CAWSVDRDTEAFF
>TRBJ2-7|once|TRBV5-1|TRBD1
TGCGCCAGCAGCTTGGGGACAGGGGAGACCTACGAGCAGTACTTC
CASSLGTGETYEQYF
>TRBJ2-1|NA|TRBV4-1|TRBD1
TGCGCCAGCAGCCCCGGGACAGGGGGCCGGAATGAGCAGTTCTTC
CASSPGTGGRNEQFF
>TRBJ2-1|NA|TRBV9|NA
TGTGCCAGCAGCGCGGGACTTTTCCTTGAGCAGTTCTTC
CASSAGLFLEQFF
>TRBJ1-3|NA|TRBV5-1|NA
TGCGCCAGCAGCTGGGGACGGCCGTTAGGAAACACCATATATTTT
CASSWGRPLGNTIYF
>TRBJ2-5|NA|TRBV5-1|TRBD1
TGCGCCAGCAGGACAGGGCAAGAGACCCAGTACTTC
CASRTGQETQYF
>TRBJ1-3|NA|TRBV6-6|NA
TGTGCCAGCAGTTACTCTTCAAGCGGAAACACCATATATTTT
CASSYSSSGNTIYF
>TRBJ2-7|NA|TRBV7-8|NA
TGTGCCAGCAGCTCCCAAAGGCAACTTTACGAGCAGTACTTC
CASSSQRQLYEQYF
>TRBJ1-2|NA|TRBV25-1|NA
TGTGCCAGCAGTGACCTTGGGGGGGTTGGCTACACCTTC
CASSDLGGVGYTF
>TRBJ2-2|NA|TRBV2|TRBD1
TGTGCCAGCACCTTACAGGGGGCCGGCACCGGGGAGCTGTTTTTT
CASTLQGAGTGELFF
>TRBJ2-7|NA|TRBV28|NA
TGTGCCAGCAGTTTACGACAGGCCAAGCAGTACTTC
CASSLRQAKQYF
>TRBJ1-4|few|TRBV4-2|NA
TGTGCCAGCAGCCAAGGTGGGGTGGGGGGAGAAAAACTGTTTTTT
CASSQGGVGGEKLFF
>TRBJ2-3|NA|TRBV28|NA
TGTGCCAGCAGTCTCATGAGCACAGATACGCAGTATTTT
CASSLMSTDTQYF
>TRBJ1-5|NA|TRBV10-3|NA
TGTGCCATCAGCAGAGAGGGGGATCAGCCCCAGCATTTT
CAISREGDQPQHF
>TRBJ1-2|NA|TRBV30|NA
TGTGCCTGGAGTGGGTCGGGGGGTGACTATGGCTACACCTTC
CAWSGSGGDYGYTF
>TRBJ1-5|NA|TRBV30|TRBD1
TGTGCCTGGAGTCGGGGACAGGGGGCTCGCAATCAGCCCCAGCATTTT
CAWSRGQGARNQPQHF
>TRBJ2-5|NA|TRBV7-2|NA
TGTGCCAGCAGCTTGGGCCCTGAAGAGACCCAGTACTTC
CASSLGPEETQYF
>TRBJ1-1|NA|TRBV5-6|TRBD1
TGTGCCAGCAGCTCTCCGGACAGGAGGGACACTGAAGCTTTCTTT
CASSSPDRRDTEAFF
>TRBJ1-1|few|TRBV18|NA
TGTGCCAGCTCACCAGAAATGAACACTGAAGCTTTCTTT
CASSPEMNTEAFF
>TRBJ2-1|NA|TRBV7-9|NA
TGTGCCAGCTCTCCGGGATTCTCCTACAATGAGCAGTTCTTC
CASSPGFSYNEQFF
>TRBJ1-4|NA|TRBV7-2|NA
TGTGCCAGCAGCGCCGTGGCGGGGGAAAAACTGTTTTTT
CASSAVAGEKLFF
>TRBJ1-5|few|TRBV27|NA
TGTGCCAGCGGCCGGGACATTAATCAGCCCCAGCATTTT
CASGRDINQPQHF
>TRBJ1-5|NA|TRBV5-6|NA
TGTGCCAGCAGCGGTATTAATCAGCCCCAGCATTTT
CASSGINQPQHF
>TRBJ1-1|NA|TRBV2|NA
TGTGCCAGCAGTGACCTTCGACAGAACACTGAAGCTTTCTTT
CASSDLRQNTEAFF
>TRBJ1-3|NA|TRBV4-3|NA
TGCGCCAGCAGCTCCCGGGCCGGGGTTGGAAACACCATATATTTT
CASSSRAGVGNTIYF
>TRBJ2-3|NA|TRBV7-2|NA
TGTGCCAGCAGCTTAGTAAGCCAGGGCCCCACAGATACGCAGTATTTT
CASSLVSQGPTDTQYF
>TRBJ2-5|NA|TRBV18|NA
TGTGCCAGCTCACCGGGCTTCCAAGAGACCCAGTACTTC
CASSPGFQETQYF
>TRBJ1-1|NA|TRBV6-6|NA
TGTGCCAGCAGTTACTCAGGGGGGAACACTGAAGCTTTCTTT
CASSYSGGNTEAFF
>TRBJ2-7|once|TRBV5-6|NA
TGTGCCAGCAGCTTGCCAGGGGCCTACGAGCAGTACTTC
CASSLPGAYEQYF
>TRBJ2-1|NA|TRBV30|TRBD1
TGTGCCTGGAGTGTTGGGACAGGGTGGAATGAGCAGTTCTTC
CAWSVGTGWNEQFF
>TRBJ2-7|NA|TRBV5-8|NA
TGTGCCAGCAGCCGAAGCTTATACGAGCAGTACTTC
CASSRSLYEQYF
>TRBJ2-2|NA|TRBV10-3|NA
TGTGCCATCAGTGAGTCCCAGGGCACCGGGGAGCTGTTTTTT
CAISESQGTGELFF
>TRBJ1-1|NA|TRBV25-1|NA
TGTGCCAGCAGTGAACCCCACAGCGGGGACACTGAAGCTTTCTTT
CASSEPHSGDTEAFF
>TRBJ2-3|NA|TRBV5-6|NA
TGTGCCAGCAGCTTGTGGAAGTCTGGCCGTGGAGATACGCAGTATTTT
CASSLWKSGRGDTQYF
>TRBJ2-2|NA|TRBV5-1|TRBD1
TGCGCCAGCAGCACCGGACAGGACCCAATTTGGAACACCGGGGAGCTGTTTTTT
CASSTGQDPIWNTGELFF
>TRBJ1-4|NA|TRBV4-2|NA
TGTGCCAGCAGCCAAGATAGGAATGAAAAACTGTTTTTT
CASSQDRNEKLFF
>TRBJ2-5|NA|TRBV7-9|TRBD2
TGTGCCAGCAGCTTAGCGCGAGATAGCGGGAGGGAGAAGGAGACCCAGTACTTC
CASSLARDSGREKETQYF
>TRBJ2-7|few|TRBV2|NA
TGTGCCAGCAGTGTCAGAAACGAGCAGTACTTC
CASSVRNEQYF
>TRBJ1-1|NA|TRBV10-2|NA
TGCGCCAGCAGGGAAGGACAGTACACTGAAGCTTTCTTT
CASREGQYTEAFF
>TRBJ1-2|NA|TRBV5-1|TRBD1
TGCGCCAGCAGCTCGCAAAACAGGGGGGATGGCTACACCTTC
CASSSQNRGDGYTF
>TRBJ1-2|NA|TRBV29-1|TRBD1
TGCAGCGTTGCCTCAGGGGGAGGAAGCTATGGCTACACCTTC
CSVASGGGSYGYTF
>TRBJ2-5|NA|TRBV7-8|TRBD1
TGTGCCAGCAGCCTGGACAGGGGGCTAGAGACCCAGTACTTC
CASSLDRGLETQYF
>TRBJ1-6|NA|TRBV4-3|TRBD1
TGCGCCAGCAGCCAACTCACAGGGGCGGGCAATTCACCCCTCCACTTT
CASSQLTGAGNSPLHF
>TRBJ2-2|NA|TRBV30|NA
TGTGCCTGGAGTGGCAGATCCACCGGGGAGCTGTTTTTT
CAWSGRSTGELFF
>TRBJ2-7|NA|TRBV27|NA
TGTGCCAGCGGTTGGAGCTCCTACGAGCAGTACTTC
CASGWSSYEQYF
>TRBJ2-3|NA|TRBV11-2|NA
TGTGCCAGCAGCAGGGGAGGATGGAGCACAGATACGCAGTATTTT
CASSRGGWSTDTQYF
>TRBJ2-3|once|TRBV6-6|TRBD2
TGTGCCATCTCGACTAGCGGGATTTTGGATACGCAGTATTTT
CAISTSGILDTQYF
>TRBJ2-5|once|TRBV2|NA
TGTGCCAGCAGCCTGGGACCCCGAGGGGAGACCCAGTACTTC
CASSLGPRGETQYF
>TRBJ1-2|NA|TRBV5-8|TRBD1
TGTGCCAGCAGCTTGAGGACAGGGGGGGAAAATGGCTACACCTTC
CASSLRTGGENGYTF
>TRBJ2-2|NA|TRBV11-1|NA
TGTGCCAGCAGCTTCCCTTTGAGCACCGGGGAGCTGTTTTTT
CASSFPLSTGELFF
>TRBJ1-2|NA|TRBV27|TRBD1
TGTGCCAGCAGTTTCCCGACAGGGCGAGGCTACACCTTC
CASSFPTGRGYTF
>TRBJ2-7|NA|TRBV6-6|TRBD2
TGTGCCAGCAGCAAGACTAGCGGGGGTTCCTACGAGCAGTACTTC
CASSKTSGGSYEQYF
>TRBJ2-3|NA|TRBV19|TRBD2
TGTGCCAGTAGTATATCCGGCCGAGCGGGGGACAGCACAGATACGCAGTATTTT
CASSISGRAGDSTDTQYF
>TRBJ2-5|NA|TRBV5-1|NA
TGCGCCAGCATGGCAGGGCGCGTTCAAGAGACCCAGTACTTC
CASMAGRVQETQYF
>TRBJ1-5|few|TRBV7-9|NA
TGTGCCAGCAGCTTAGGGGGTTCAAGGCAGCCCCAGCATTTT
CASSLGGSRQPQHF